This T cell receptor (beta chain) comes out of a study of lung T cells in sarcoidosis with Löfgren's syndrome. Study outcomes and limitations: These T cells were suggested, not shown, to recognize a putative antigen.

Each CDR3 protein gets one entry after TCRdb re-called the reads with MiXCR. The data show 58,000 or so distinct CDR3 sequences, 21% seen once. Looked up from germline, CDR1 is MGHRA and CDR2 is YSYEKL. The CDR3 contains 14 residues. The V and J ends lost 1 base and 2 bases respectively, with 8 bases between them. This clonotype was found many times. The antigen remains undetermined. This TCR was recovered from a human donor with sarcoidosis (Löfgren's syndrome or another form), or a control subject (not recorded which). The V gene is TRBV4-1, the J gene TRBJ2-5, with D hard to call. Sequencing was performed on CD4+ T cells from PBMCs. The CDR3 spells CASSQGTVQETQYF. Here the CDR3 DNA reads TGCGCCAGCAGCCAAGGAACAGTTCAAGAGACCCAGTACTTC.